A single sample gave rise to the 26 T cell receptor beta chains below, sequenced in a study of liver allograft versus peripheral blood T cells. In the study overall: The study compared liver allograft T cell receptor repertoires against peripheral blood repertoires of liver transplant recipients.

MiXCR was run by TCRdb on the reads, yielding one entry per CDR3 protein. The data hold some 9,000 distinct CDR3 sequences, with 20% observed a single time. Source of these receptors: a human patient who had a liver transplant. Some T cells may be transferred from the graft donor.

The chain combines TRBV20-1 with TRBJ2-3; D uncertain. The V and J ends lost 0 bases and 0 bases respectively, with 16 bases between them. The germline gives CDR1 DFQATT, CDR2 SNEGSKA (reference sequence). This CDR3 has 17 amino acids. The CDR3 sequence is CSARDLPDGVSTDTQYF. CDR3 in DNA: TGCAGTGCTAGAGATCTCCCGGACGGAGTTAGCACAGATACGCAGTATTTT.

Sample share makes this clonotype medium-sized. The rearrangement joins TRBV19 to TRBJ2-6, with D unclear. Looked up from germline, CDR1 is LNHDA and CDR2 is SQIVND (reference sequence). V was clipped by 10 bases and J by 2 bases, with 12 bases between them. The CDR3 totals 14 residues. CDR3 coding DNA: TGTGCCACCCGATACACGGCTGGGGCCAACGTCCTGACTTTC. This translates into CATRYTAGANVLTF.

V is TRBV20-1 and J is TRBJ1-2, with TRBD1 as a possible D gene (6 bases). Germline V gene data show CDR1 as DFQATT and CDR2 as SNEGSKA (reference sequence). V lost 0 bases and J 1 base, leaving 9 bases between the germline ends. CDR3 length: 14 residues. The CDR3 nucleotides read TGCAGTGCTAGAGACGGACAGTTTAACTATGGCTACACCTTC. Translation: CSARDGQFNYGYTF.

The chain couples TRBV28 to TRBJ1-2; weak D call: TRBD1 (5 bases). The CDR3 is 12 amino acids. Trimming left V 8 bases short and J 8 bases short, with 15 bases between. Germline loops: CDR1 MDHEN, CDR2 SYDVKM. In DNA form, the CDR3 reads TGTGCCAGCGAAGACAGTCGAGCGGGCTACACCTTC. This translates into CASEDSRAGYTF.

The chain links TRBV7-9 to TRBJ2-7; D gene unclear. The germline gives CDR1 SEHNR, CDR2 FQNEAQ (reference sequence). This CDR3 is 13 amino acids long. Trimming stripped 5 bases from V and 3 bases from J, with 11 bases between. The CDR3 spells CASSPGQRYEQYF. DNA for the CDR3: TGTGCCAGCAGCCCGGGTCAGCGCTACGAGCAGTACTTC.

This clonotype is termed medium-sized. The chain joins TRBV28 to TRBJ1-2; 9 bases fit TRBD1. This CDR3 has 17 amino acids. CDR1 and CDR2 from the germline V gene are MDHEN and SYDVKM. Trimming cost V 3 bases and J 4 bases; bases outside gene matches: 12. The chain's CDR3 is CASSFRRGQGNSYGYTF. In nucleotides, the CDR3 is TGTGCCAGCAGTTTTCGTCGGGGACAGGGAAATAGCTATGGCTACACCTTC.

Ten or more counts support this clonotype. This rearrangement joins TRBV6-2 or TRBV6-3 to TRBJ1-1; 7 bases fit TRBD1. The V segment lost 0 bases and the J segment 10 bases; nucleotides outside the gene matches: 8. The CDR3 is made up of 14 amino acids. Germline V gene data show CDR1 as MNHEY and CDR2 as SVGEGT. The CDR3 region has the DNA TGTGCCAGCAGTTACTCAACCATTTCAGGGGGAGCTTTCTTT. Residues: CASSYSTISGGAFF.

V usage is TRBV11-3 and J usage is TRBJ2-1; no clear D. The germline CDR1 and CDR2 sequences are SGHNT and YENEEA. The V and J ends lost 6 bases and 9 bases respectively, with 15 bases between them. The CDR3 consists of 13 residues. CDR3 DNA: TGTGCCAGCAGATCGGGCCCGGACGGTGAGCAGTTCTTC. This gives the protein CASRSGPDGEQFF.

By share of the sample, this clonotype is medium-sized. This sequence joins TRBV6-1 and TRBJ1-2; TRBD1 agrees at 9 bases. J was trimmed by 8 bases and V by 2 bases; bases with no gene match: 6. Per the germline V gene, CDR1 is MNHNS and CDR2 is SASEGT. CDR3 size: 14 residues. The CDR3 sequence is CASSENRGPGGYTF. CDR3 in DNA: TGTGCCAGCAGTGAAAACAGGGGGCCGGGAGGCTACACCTTC.

There are a few counts of this clonotype. The chain uses TRBV5-4 and TRBJ1-5; D is ambiguous. Per the germline V gene, CDR1 is SGHNT and CDR2 is YYREEE (reference sequence). The V gene lost 7 bases and the J gene lost 7 bases, with 24 bases spanning the gap. CDR3 length: 16 residues. The CDR3 sequence is CASQARMDRVGQPQHF. CDR3 DNA: TGTGCCAGCCAAGCCCGGATGGATAGGGTTGGACAGCCCCAGCATTTT.

CDR3 amino acids: CSARDLGGQNTEAFF. CDR3 nucleotides: TGCAGTGCTAGAGATTTGGGGGGGCAAAACACTGAAGCTTTCTTT. The V call is TRBV20-1, the J call TRBJ1-1, with a possible D match to TRBD1 (6 bases). The CDR3 totals 15 residues. Germline lookup yields CDR1 DFQATT and CDR2 SNEGSKA (reference sequence). With 0 bases removed from V and 2 bases from J, the gap between germline ends came to 13 bases.

By share, this clonotype ranks as medium-sized. Here the CDR3 DNA reads TGTGCCAGCAGTTATTCCCCCGGCAGGGATCCCAACACTGAAGCTTTCTTT. Protein sequence: CASSYSPGRDPNTEAFF. This chain joins TRBV6-6 and TRBJ1-1; the D gene is possibly TRBD1 (5 bases). V lost 3 bases, J lost 2 bases, and 19 bases lay in between. Germline CDR1 reads MNHNY; CDR2 reads SVGAGI (reference sequence). The CDR3 sequence is 17 residues long.

This clonotype was counted ten times or more. This rearrangement joins TRBV6-5 to TRBJ1-4; D remains ambiguous. The germline CDR1 and CDR2 sequences are MNHEY and SVGAGI. V dropped 0 bases and J dropped 8 bases, with 13 bases sitting between them. The CDR3 is 15 amino acids. CDR3 sequence (DNA): TGTGCCAGCAGTTACTCTACCCCCTCAAGCGAAAAACTGTTTTTT. Translating it yields CASSYSTPSSEKLFF.

This clonotype appeared once. The V and J genes are TRBV7-9 and TRBJ2-5; possibly TRBD1 for D (6 bases). CDR1 and CDR2 (germline): SEHNR, FQNEAQ (reference sequence). V lost 5 bases and J lost 2, with 9 bases in between. This CDR3 is built from 13 residues. As DNA, the CDR3 is TGTGCCAGCAGCCCCGGACAGCAAGAGACCCAGTACTTC. This encodes CASSPGQQETQYF.

This clonotype has a handful of counts. This chain connects TRBV5-5 to TRBJ2-1; D ambiguous. Germline loops: CDR1 SGHKS, CDR2 YYEKEE (reference sequence). V was trimmed by 0 bases and J by 1 base, leaving 8 bases between them. The CDR3 loop spans 15 amino acids. The CDR3 region is CASSLAAVSYNEQFF. The CDR3 nucleotides are TGTGCCAGCAGCTTGGCCGCGGTTTCCTACAATGAGCAGTTCTTC. Complete variable domain (other parts from reference TRBV5-5 and TRBJ2-1): DAGVTQSPTHLIKTRGQQVTLRCSPISGHKSVSWYQQVLGQGPQFIFQYYEKEERGRGNFPDRFSARQFPNYSSELNVNALLLGDSALYLCASSLAAVSYNEQFFGPGTRLTVL.

This clonotype was observed a few times. The V gene is TRBV7-9, the J gene TRBJ1-1; D is ambiguous. Germline CDR1 is SEHNR and CDR2 is FQNEAQ (reference sequence). The CDR3 covers 13 residues. Trimming cost V 3 bases and J 4 bases, with 9 bases left between them. The CDR3 DNA sequence: TGTGCCAGCAGCTTTAGCCAGAGCACTGAAGCTTTCTTT. This encodes CASSFSQSTEAFF. Based on the CDR3 plus reference TRBV7-9 and TRBJ1-1, the full variable domain is DTGVSQNPRHKITKRGQNVTFRCDPISEHNRLYWYRQTLGQGPEFLTYFQNEAQLEKSRLLSDRFSAERPKGSFSTLEIQRTEQGDSAMYLCASSFSQSTEAFFGQGTRLTVV.

This clonotype is medium-sized by share. The rearrangement links TRBV6-6 to TRBJ1-2; 8 nucleotides align to TRBD1. This CDR3 contains 15 residues. V was clipped by 2 bases and J by 8 bases; unmatched bases: 10. CDR1 and CDR2 (germline): MNHNY, SVGAGI (reference sequence). The CDR3 DNA follows: TGTGCCAGCAGTTACAGATCATCAGGGGGCGAAGGCTACACCTTC. Its protein product is CASSYRSSGGEGYTF.

This clonotype was seen a handful of times. This chain links TRBV30 with TRBJ2-5, with TRBD2 matching over 7 bases. The CDR3 length is 12 residues. Germline CDR1 GTSNPN, CDR2 SVGIG (reference sequence). V gave up 1 base and J gave up 5 bases; unmatched junction bases: 1. The CDR3 DNA is TGTGCCTGGAGTGGGGGGGGGGAGACCCAGTACTTC. Translation gives CAWSGGGETQYF.

This chain joins TRBV6-6 and TRBJ2-1, with 7 bases fitting TRBD1. The CDR3 is 13 residues long. CDR1 and CDR2 (germline): MNHNY, SVGAGI (reference sequence). The ends lost 4 bases at V and 10 bases at J; junction bases unmatched: 7. CDR3 DNA: TGTGCCAGCAGTTCTAGACAGGGAAACGAGCAGTTCTTC. Its translation is CASSSRQGNEQFF.

This clonotype was observed a handful of times. The genes are TRBV28 and TRBJ2-4; possibly TRBD1 or TRBD2 for D (6 bases each). CDR1 MDHEN and CDR2 SYDVKM come from the germline V gene. Trimming removed 1 base at V and 8 bases at J, with 12 bases between. CDR3 length: 14 amino acids. CDR3 sequence (DNA): TGTGCCAGCAGTTTATTAAGGAGGGGGGACATTCAGTACTTC. The encoded protein is CASSLLRRGDIQYF.

Sample share makes this clonotype medium-sized. V and J are TRBV19 and TRBJ2-3; TRBD1 is a possible D gene (5 bases). The CDR3 is 14 amino acids. Deletions cut 3 bases from V and 4 bases from J, with 11 bases between. In germline, CDR1 is LNHDA, CDR2 SQIVND (reference sequence). The DNA for the CDR3 is TGTGCCAGTAGTATTGAAAGGGGTGCAGATACGCAGTATTTT. Translated, it gives CASSIERGADTQYF.

This clonotype occurred a few times. This chain links TRBV28 with TRBJ1-5; possible D gene TRBD1, 6 bases. V was shortened by 5 bases and J by 2 bases, with 19 bases between the two germline ends. Germline V gene lookup returns CDR1 MDHEN and CDR2 SYDVKM. The CDR3 length is 17 residues. Here the CDR3 reads CASSPTGPTGGNQPQHF. CDR3 DNA sequence: TGTGCCAGCAGTCCGACAGGACCGACTGGGGGCAATCAGCCCCAGCATTTT.

J is TRBJ1-4 and V is TRBV11-2; no definite D call. This CDR3 contains 15 residues. V lost 1 base to trimming and J lost 0 bases, with 6 bases between them. The germline V gene has CDR1 SGHAT and CDR2 FQNNGV. CDR3 protein: CASSLVGATNEKLFF. The CDR3 DNA is TGTGCCAGCAGCTTAGTTGGAGCAACTAATGAAAAACTGTTTTTT.

This clonotype was counted a few times. The genes are TRBV28 and TRBJ1-1; D gene uncertain. CDR1 MDHEN and CDR2 SYDVKM come from the germline V gene. CDR3 length: 11 residues. V was cut by 10 bases and J by 1 base, with 7 bases left in between. The CDR3 bases are TGTGCCACCCGCCCGAACACTGAAGCTTTCTTT. This encodes CATRPNTEAFF.

Worth noting for this clonotype: This may be a read error, as it is one base from a much larger clone. The chain joins TRBV19 to TRBJ1-5; weak D call: TRBD1 (5 bases). The V gene's germline CDR1 is LNHDA and CDR2 SQIVND (reference sequence). CDR3 size: 15 residues. Here the CDR3 reads CASSIGWGSHQLQHF. DNA of the CDR3: TGTGCCAGTAGTATTGGTTGGGGGTCCCATCAGCTCCAGCATTTT.

In this sample, this clonotype is medium-sized. The chain is built from TRBV6-6 and TRBJ1-1, with TRBD1 matching 9 bases. The CDR3 is 16 amino acids. Unmatched junction bases numbered 10, after V lost 4 bases and J lost 4 bases. Germline CDR1 and CDR2: MNHNY and SVGAGI (reference sequence). This chain's CDR3 is CASSFQPGTGITEAFF. In DNA, the CDR3 is TGTGCCAGCAGTTTCCAACCCGGGACAGGGATCACTGAAGCTTTCTTT.